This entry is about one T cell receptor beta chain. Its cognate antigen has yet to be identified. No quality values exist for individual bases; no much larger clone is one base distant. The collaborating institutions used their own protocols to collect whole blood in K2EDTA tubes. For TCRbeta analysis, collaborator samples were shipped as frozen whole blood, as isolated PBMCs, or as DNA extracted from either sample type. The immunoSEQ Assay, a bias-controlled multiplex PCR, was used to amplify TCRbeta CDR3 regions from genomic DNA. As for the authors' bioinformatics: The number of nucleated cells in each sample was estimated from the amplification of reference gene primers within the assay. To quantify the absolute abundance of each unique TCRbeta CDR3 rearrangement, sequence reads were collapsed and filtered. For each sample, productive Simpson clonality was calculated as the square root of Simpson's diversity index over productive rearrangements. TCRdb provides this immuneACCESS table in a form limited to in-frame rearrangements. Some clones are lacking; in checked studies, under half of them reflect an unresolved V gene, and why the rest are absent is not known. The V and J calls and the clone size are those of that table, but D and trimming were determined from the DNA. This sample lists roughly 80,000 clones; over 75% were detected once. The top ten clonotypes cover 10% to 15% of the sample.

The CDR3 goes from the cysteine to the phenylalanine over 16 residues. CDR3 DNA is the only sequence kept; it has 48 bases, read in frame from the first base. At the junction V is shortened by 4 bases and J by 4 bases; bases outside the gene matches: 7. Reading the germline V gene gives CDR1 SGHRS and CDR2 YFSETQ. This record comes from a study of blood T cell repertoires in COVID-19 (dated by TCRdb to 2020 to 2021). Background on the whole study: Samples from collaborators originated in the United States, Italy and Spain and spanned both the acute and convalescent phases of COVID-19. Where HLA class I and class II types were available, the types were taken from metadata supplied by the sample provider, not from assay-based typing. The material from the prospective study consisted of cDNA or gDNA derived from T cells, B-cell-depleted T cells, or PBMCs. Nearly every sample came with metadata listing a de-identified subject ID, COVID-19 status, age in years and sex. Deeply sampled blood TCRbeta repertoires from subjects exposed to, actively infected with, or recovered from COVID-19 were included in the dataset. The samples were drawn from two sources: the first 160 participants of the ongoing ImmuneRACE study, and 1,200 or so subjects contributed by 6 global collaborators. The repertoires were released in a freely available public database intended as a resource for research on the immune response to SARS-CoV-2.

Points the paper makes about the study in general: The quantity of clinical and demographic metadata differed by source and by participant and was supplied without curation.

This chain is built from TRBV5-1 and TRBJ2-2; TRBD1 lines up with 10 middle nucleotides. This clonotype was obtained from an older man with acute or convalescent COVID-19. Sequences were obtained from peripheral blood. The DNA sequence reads TGCGCCAGCAGCACGGGCCGGACAGGGGGCACCGGGGAGCTGTTTTTT. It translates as CASSTGRTGGTGELFF.